The 15 T cell receptor beta chains in this list originate from one sample, sequenced in a study of cytomegalovirus exposure and HLA in healthy donors. PCR involved 60 Vbeta and 13 Jbeta primers. Sequencing used immunoSEQ multiplex PCR; TCRdb keeps in-frame clones, though not all of them. This sample has 80,000 or so clones; 67% occur once, and the top ten carry 6.9%. The sample taken for sequencing was PBMCs. These receptors came from a woman between 45 and 65 years old in good health and CMV-seropositive.

The chain couples TRBV7-6 to TRBJ2-3; D may be TRBD2 (5 bases). Trimming removed 1 base at V and 1 base at J, with 9 bases between. The CDR3 runs to 15 residues. Germline V CDR1 and CDR2: SGHVS, FNYEAQ. CDR3 nucleotide sequence: TGTGCCAGCAGCTTAGGGGAGCGCGGCACAGATACGCAGTATTTT. Translated, it gives CASSLGERGTDTQYF.

The rearrangement uses TRBV5-1 and TRBJ2-7; a possible D gene is TRBD2 (7 bases). The CDR3 is 13 residues long. V lost 2 bases, J lost 13 bases, and 19 bases lay in between. Per germline, CDR1 SGHRS and CDR2 YFSETQ. The CDR3 spells CASSLGGGGKLYF. The DNA for the CDR3 is TGCGCCAGCAGCTTAGGGGGAGGGGGAAAGCTATACTTC.

The V call is TRBV10-3, the J call TRBJ1-2, with TRBD1 matching over 10 bases. The germline gives CDR1 ENHRY, CDR2 SYGVKD. The CDR3 length is 15 residues. V lost 11 bases, J lost 3 bases, and 12 bases stayed unmatched. The CDR3 bases are TGTGCCGTAAAGCCGGGACAGGGGCCTGACTATGGCTACACCTTC. This encodes CAVKPGQGPDYGYTF.

Points on this clone: One junction end does not reproduce the germline sequence, and a read error may be involved. This chain joins TRBV6-1 and TRBJ2-7; D possibly corresponds to TRBD1 (6 bases). In germline, CDR1 is MNHNS, CDR2 SASEGT. CDR3 size: 11 residues. CDR3 sequence reads: CASQKPRDIRF. The CDR3 region has the DNA TGTGCCAGCCAGAAACCAAGGGACATCAGGTTC.

The chain combines TRBV6-1 with TRBJ2-5; 10 bases agree with TRBD1. After removal of 1 base from V and 5 bases from J, the junction contained 4 bases not matched to a gene. The CDR3 runs 15 residues. Looked up from germline, CDR1 is MNHNS and CDR2 is SASEGT. CDR3 bases: TGTGCCAGCAGTGAAGGACAGGGGGCGGTGGAGACCCAGTACTTC. Translated, it gives CASSEGQGAVETQYF.

In DNA form, the CDR3 reads TGTGCCAGTAGTTTTACAGGGGGTGGCAATCAGCCCCAGCATTTT. This sequence encodes CASSFTGGGNQPQHF. The V call is TRBV19, the J call TRBJ1-5, with TRBD1 identical over 8 bases. Germline V gene sequence: CDR1 LNHDA, CDR2 SQIVND (reference sequence). This CDR3 has 15 amino acids. The junction had 5 bases not matched to a gene; V was cut back by 5 bases and J by 2 bases.

The chain recombines TRBV6-5 with TRBJ1-2, with 7 bases matching TRBD1. Germline V gene data show CDR1 as MNHEY and CDR2 as SVGAGI. CDR3 length: 15 amino acids. V shed 7 bases and J 5 bases; nucleotides not matched to a gene: 13. This CDR3 is CASTYFLGQNYGYTF. CDR3 DNA: TGTGCCAGCACCTATTTTCTGGGACAGAATTATGGCTACACCTTC.

This clone turned up a few times. The chain employs TRBV2 and TRBJ1-2; perhaps TRBD1 as D (6 bases). V gave up 6 bases and J gave up 4 bases, with 9 bases separating them. The germline CDR1 and CDR2 sequences are SNHLY and FYNNEI. The CDR3 totals 12 residues. The CDR3 bases are TGTGCCAGCAGAGCGGACAGCTATGGCTACACCTTC. Its translation: CASRADSYGYTF.

This clone was recorded once. The chain joins TRBV7-3 to TRBJ1-1; no definite D call. This CDR3 spans 17 amino acids. Germline CDR1 and CDR2: SGHTA and FQGTGA. V was shortened by 1 base and J by 4 bases, with 19 bases between the two germline ends. CDR3: CASSLNSGDGIGTEAFF. DNA of the CDR3: TGTGCCAGCAGCTTAAACTCCGGGGATGGGATCGGCACTGAAGCTTTCTTT.

This chain joins TRBV5-6 and TRBJ1-2; the D is unclear. This CDR3 is 12 amino acids long. CDR1 is SGHDT, CDR2 YYEEEE, per germline. Trimming took 6 bases from V and 5 from J, leaving 11 bases between them. The CDR3 is CASKSRGYGYTF. Here the CDR3 DNA reads TGTGCCAGCAAAAGCCGGGGATATGGCTACACCTTC.

V gene TRBV6-5 combines with J gene TRBJ1-2; no firm D call. The CDR3 runs to 13 residues. CDR1 is MNHEY, CDR2 SVGAGI, per germline. V dropped 8 bases and J dropped 7 bases, with 17 bases sitting between them. The CDR3 DNA reads as TGTGCCAGCTCCGGGGTCTGGAGTCTTGGCTACACCTTC. It encodes CASSGVWSLGYTF.

The CDR3: CASSPYWGPYNEQFF. The CDR3 bases are TGTGCCAGCAGCCCCTATTGGGGGCCCTACAATGAGCAGTTCTTC. The genes are TRBV9 and TRBJ2-1, with TRBD1 as a possible D gene (6 bases). Germline CDR1 and CDR2: SGDLS and YYNGEE. The CDR3 covers 15 residues. The germline V and J ends were trimmed by 4 bases and 2 bases, with 13 bases remaining between them.

This clone appeared a few times. The chain is built from TRBV2 and TRBJ1-6; 7 positions match TRBD1. The V and J ends lost 2 bases and 7 bases, in that order; junction bases with no gene match: 5. The germline V gene encodes CDR1 SNHLY and CDR2 FYNNEI. CDR3 length: 15 residues. CDR3 nucleotides: TGTGCCAGCAGTGAATTGGGCAGGGGGAATTCACCCCTCCACTTT. Residues: CASSELGRGNSPLHF.

This clone was picked up a small number of times. CDR3 coding DNA: TGTGCCAGCAGTTCGGGACAGGATGAAAAAAGAGAGCAGTACGTC. This translates into CASSSGQDEKREQYV. The chain is built from TRBV28 and TRBJ2-7; 8 positions match TRBD1. J lost 7 bases, V lost 4 bases, and 12 bases had no gene match. This CDR3 is built from 15 residues. Germline CDR1 and CDR2: MDHEN and SYDVKM.

The rearrangement uses TRBV7-3 and TRBJ2-3; TRBD2 matches at 14 bases. J lost 5 bases, V lost 5 bases, and 6 bases had no gene match. CDR1 is SGHTA and CDR2 is FQGTGA in the germline V gene. The CDR3 covers 16 residues. The CDR3 here is CASSLGLAGGIDTQYF. The CDR3 DNA sequence: TGTGCCAGCAGCCTCGGACTAGCGGGGGGTATAGATACGCAGTATTTT.